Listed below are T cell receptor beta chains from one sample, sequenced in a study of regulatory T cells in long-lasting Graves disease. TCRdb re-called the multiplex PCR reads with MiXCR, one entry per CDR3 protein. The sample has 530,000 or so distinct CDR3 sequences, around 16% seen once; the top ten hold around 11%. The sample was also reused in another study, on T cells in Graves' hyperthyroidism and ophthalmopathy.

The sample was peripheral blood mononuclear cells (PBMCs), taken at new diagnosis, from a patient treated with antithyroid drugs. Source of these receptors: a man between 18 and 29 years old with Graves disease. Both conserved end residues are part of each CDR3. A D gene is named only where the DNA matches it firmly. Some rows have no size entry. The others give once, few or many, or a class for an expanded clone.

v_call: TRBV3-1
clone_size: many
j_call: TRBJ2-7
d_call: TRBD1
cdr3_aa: CASSPVGTVSYEQYF
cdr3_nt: TGTGCCAGCAGCCCCGTCGGGACAGTCTCCTACGAGCAGTACTTC

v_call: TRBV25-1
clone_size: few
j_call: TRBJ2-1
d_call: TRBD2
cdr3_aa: CASLRSLAGVAEQFF
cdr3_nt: TGTGCCAGCCTCAGGAGTCTAGCGGGAGTGGCTGAGCAGTTCTTC

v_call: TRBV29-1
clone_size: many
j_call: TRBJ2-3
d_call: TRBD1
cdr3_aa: CSVEIRGLSTDTQYF
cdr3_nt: TGCAGCGTTGAGATCAGGGGGCTTAGCACAGATACGCAGTATTTT

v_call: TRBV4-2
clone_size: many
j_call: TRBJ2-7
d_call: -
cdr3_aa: CASSQDGGSEQYF
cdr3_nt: TGTGCCAGCAGCCAAGATGGAGGTAGCGAGCAGTACTTC

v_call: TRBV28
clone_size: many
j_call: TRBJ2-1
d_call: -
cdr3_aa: CASRNSGRVDEQFF
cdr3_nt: TGTGCCAGCCGTAATTCTGGCAGGGTTGATGAGCAGTTCTTC

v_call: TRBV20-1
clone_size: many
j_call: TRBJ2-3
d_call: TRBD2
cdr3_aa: CSARLASGDLDTQYF
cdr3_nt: TGCAGTGCTAGGTTGGCTAGCGGGGATTTAGATACGCAGTATTTT

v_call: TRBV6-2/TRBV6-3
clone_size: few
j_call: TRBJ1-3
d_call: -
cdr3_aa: CASSYRMGESSGNTIYF
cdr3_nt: TGTGCCAGCAGTTACAGAATGGGGGAAAGCTCTGGAAACACCATATATTTT

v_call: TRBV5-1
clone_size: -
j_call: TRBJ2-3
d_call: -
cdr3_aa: CASSSDSSSTDTQYF
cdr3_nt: TGCGCCAGCAGCTCGGACTCATCTAGCACAGATACGCAGTATTTT

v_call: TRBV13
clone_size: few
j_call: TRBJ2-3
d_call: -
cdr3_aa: CASSPPPGAGEDTDTQYF
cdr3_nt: TGTGCCAGCAGCCCCCCGCCGGGGGCGGGAGAGGACACAGATACGCAGTATTTT

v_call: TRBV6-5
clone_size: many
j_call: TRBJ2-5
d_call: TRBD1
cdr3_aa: CASSYSTGGAETQYF
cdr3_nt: TGTGCCAGCAGTTACTCGACAGGGGGCGCAGAGACCCAGTACTTC

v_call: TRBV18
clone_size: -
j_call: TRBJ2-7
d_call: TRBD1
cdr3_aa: CASSPPRDRGFYYEQYF
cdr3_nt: TGTGCCAGCTCACCGCCCCGAGACAGGGGATTCTACTACGAGCAGTACTTC

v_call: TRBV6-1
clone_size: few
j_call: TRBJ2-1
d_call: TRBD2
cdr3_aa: CASSTTSGSMDEQFF
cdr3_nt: TGTGCCAGCAGTACTACTAGCGGGAGTATGGATGAGCAGTTCTTC

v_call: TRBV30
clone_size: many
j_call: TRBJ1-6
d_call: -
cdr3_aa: CAWQGVIYNSPLHF
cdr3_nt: TGTGCCTGGCAGGGTGTAATTTATAATTCACCCCTCCACTTT